The 25 T cell receptor beta chains given below trace back to one sample, sequenced in a study of T cells after yellow fever vaccination. TCRdb passed the 5' RACE reads through MiXCR, listing each CDR3 protein once. The profile shows some 160,000 distinct CDR3 sequences, over 7% of them singletons. The starting material was CD8+ T cells sorted from PBMCs, obtained 45 days after the yellow fever booster vaccination. These receptor sequences come from a man aged 18 to 30 who received the YFV17D yellow fever vaccine.

The table lists this clonotype with a few counts. The V gene is TRBV9, the J gene TRBJ1-1, with a possible D match to TRBD1 (6 bases). The CDR3 is made up of 14 amino acids. V lost 0 bases and J lost 6, with 12 bases in between. CDR1 is SGDLS, CDR2 YYNGEE, per germline. CDR3 sequence (DNA): TGTGCCAGCAGCGTAGGAGGGGGAGTCCCTGAAGCTTTCTTT. It translates to CASSVGGGVPEAFF.

The rearrangement links TRBV11-2 to TRBJ1-1; 7 bases fit TRBD1. The germline V gene has CDR1 SGHAT and CDR2 FQNNGV. The CDR3 consists of 16 residues. Trimming took 2 bases from V and 11 from J; bases not matched to a gene: 17. CDR3 region: CASSLTQGGSRAPAFF. In DNA form, the CDR3 reads TGTGCCAGCAGCTTAACGCAGGGGGGCTCTAGGGCTCCTGCTTTCTTT.

This clonotype was observed a few times. The chain carries TRBV20-1 and TRBJ1-6; D remains ambiguous. Germline V lookup: CDR1 DFQATT, CDR2 SNEGSKA (reference sequence). The CDR3 totals 11 residues. The V end was cut by 5 bases, the J end by 6 bases, with 5 bases between. As DNA, the CDR3 is TGCAGTGCTGGATCTAATTCACCCCTCCACTTT. Translation: CSAGSNSPLHF.

This clonotype has a count of ten or more. The chain links TRBV4-1 to TRBJ2-1; D may be TRBD2 (6 bases). The germline V and J ends were trimmed by 0 bases and 10 bases, with 16 bases remaining between them. Germline V gives CDR1 MGHRA, CDR2 YSYEKL. CDR3 length: 15 residues. CDR3 bases: TGCGCCAGCAGCCAAGAAGGGAGGTCCACCGAGGAGCAGTTCTTC. Encoded protein: CASSQEGRSTEEQFF.

CDR3 protein: CSARRTSGESSYNEQFF. The CDR3 nucleotides read TGCAGTGCCCGCCGGACTAGCGGGGAAAGCTCCTACAATGAGCAGTTCTTC. V and J are TRBV20-1 and TRBJ2-1; 12 bases are shared with TRBD2. The trim removed 6 bases at V and 0 bases at J, leaving 9 bases unmatched. This CDR3 region has 17 residues. Germline values: CDR1 DFQATT, CDR2 SNEGSKA (reference sequence).

The chain recombines TRBV5-4 with TRBJ2-3, with 13 positions matching TRBD2. CDR3 length: 16 residues. CDR1 is SGHNT and CDR2 is YYREEE in the germline V gene (reference sequence). After removal of 4 bases from V and 4 bases from J, the junction contained 6 bases not matched to a gene. DNA of the CDR3: TGTGCCAGCAGCCCCCGGACTAGCGGGGGCGCAGATACGCAGTATTTT. Translated: CASSPRTSGGADTQYF.

The chain recombines TRBV7-8 with TRBJ2-5; 8 bases agree with TRBD1. The CDR3 sequence is 16 residues long. Trimming at V came to 4 bases and at J to 4 bases, leaving 11 bases not matched to a gene. Germline values: CDR1 SGHVS, CDR2 FQNEAQ. This CDR3 is CASSSQRTGRGETQYF. CDR3 nucleotides: TGTGCCAGCAGCTCGCAACGGACAGGGCGCGGAGAGACCCAGTACTTC.

This clonotype was seen a few times. This chain connects TRBV28 to TRBJ2-7; possible D gene TRBD2, 5 bases. Germline CDR1 and CDR2: MDHEN and SYDVKM. Trimming pared 5 bases from V and 0 bases from J, leaving 14 bases between. The CDR3 is made up of 15 amino acids. The CDR3 sequence is CASSPNGKGSYEQYV. The CDR3 DNA reads TGTGCCAGCAGTCCCAACGGGAAGGGCTCCTACGAGCAGTACGTC.

V gene TRBV4-1 combines with J gene TRBJ1-2; TRBD1 agrees at 8 bases. With V trimmed by 3 bases and J by 4 bases, 7 bases remained unmatched. The germline CDR1 and CDR2 sequences are MGHRA and YSYEKL. This CDR3 is 15 amino acids long. The CDR3 spells CASSHWTGRIYGYTF. CDR3 DNA: TGCGCCAGCAGCCACTGGACAGGGCGGATCTATGGCTACACCTTC.

This clonotype has a handful of counts. J is TRBJ2-7 and V is TRBV2; possible D gene TRBD2, 6 bases. Trimming cost V 4 bases and J 0 bases, with 13 bases left between them. The CDR3 spans 15 residues. Germline V lookup: CDR1 SNHLY, CDR2 FYNNEI. CDR3 nucleotide sequence: TGTGCCAGCAGTGTGGGCCCGGGGGTCTCCTACGAGCAGTACTTC. It translates to CASSVGPGVSYEQYF.

This chain connects TRBV3-1 to TRBJ2-3, with D tentatively TRBD2 (5 bases). This CDR3 contains 15 residues. Deletions cut 3 bases from V and 6 bases from J, with 16 bases between. Germline V lookup: CDR1 LGHDT, CDR2 YNNKEL (reference sequence). In DNA, the CDR3 is TGTGCCAGCAGCCATCCCGAGGGCCCAAGGGATACGCAGTATTTT. Amino acid sequence: CASSHPEGPRDTQYF.

This clonotype was seen more than once but under ten times. The CDR3 sequence is CASSLVASGRGAETQYF. DNA of the CDR3: TGTGCCAGCAGCTTGGTGGCTAGCGGACGGGGTGCGGAGACCCAGTACTTC. The genes are TRBV5-6 and TRBJ2-5; 7 bases are a match to TRBD2. CDR1 SGHDT and CDR2 YYEEEE come from the germline V gene. After removal of 0 bases from V and 5 bases from J, the junction contained 13 bases not matched to a gene. The CDR3 contains 17 residues.

This clonotype has just a few counts. J is TRBJ2-7 and V is TRBV4-3, with a possible D match to TRBD1 (5 bases). The CDR3 is made up of 17 amino acids. CDR1 is LGHNA and CDR2 is YSLEER in the germline V gene. V dropped 0 bases and J dropped 3 bases, with 18 bases sitting between them. The CDR3 DNA follows: TGCGCCAGCAGCCAAGACCAGGGCCACCCCTCCCACTACGAGCAGTACGTC. Encoded protein: CASSQDQGHPSHYEQYV.

The rearrangement joins TRBV6-2 or TRBV6-3 to TRBJ1-5; 10 bases agree with TRBD1. CDR1 and CDR2 from the germline V gene are MNHEY and SVGEGT. V shed 2 bases and J 0 bases; nucleotides not matched to a gene: 7. The CDR3 covers 18 residues. CDR3 DNA sequence: TGTGCCAGCAGTTACGAGCATTGGACAGGGGGTAGCAATCAGCCCCAGCATTTT. Its translation: CASSYEHWTGGSNQPQHF.

This clonotype was observed a few times. J is TRBJ1-1 and V is TRBV6-6; 8 bases align to TRBD1. Trimming removed 5 bases from V and 3 bases from J; junction bases left unmatched: 5. The length of the CDR3 is 14 residues. Germline CDR1 and CDR2: MNHNY and SVGAGI (reference sequence). The CDR3 DNA sequence: TGTGCCAGCAGTGCGGACAGGGTGGACACTGAAGCTTTCTTT. This gives the protein CASSADRVDTEAFF.

J is TRBJ1-2 and V is TRBV20-1; the D is unclear. Trimming cost V 0 bases and J 8 bases, with 16 bases left between them. The CDR3 has 14 residues. Germline-derived CDR1 and CDR2 are DFQATT and SNEGSKA (reference sequence). This chain's CDR3 is CSARDIQGIEGYTF. The CDR3, as DNA: TGCAGTGCTAGAGATATACAAGGGATCGAGGGCTACACCTTC.

The chain uses TRBV6-5 and TRBJ2-7; D unclear. Germline assignment: CDR1 MNHEY and CDR2 SVGAGI. This CDR3 has 13 amino acids. The CDR3 spells CASSPHPRSHTVV. The CDR3 nucleotides read TGTGCCAGCAGCCCACATCCTAGGTCTCATACTGTCGTC.

This clonotype occurred a few times. This chain connects TRBV7-2 to TRBJ1-1; TRBD1 agrees at 8 bases. The CDR3 contains 15 residues. The ends lost 5 bases at V and 4 bases at J; junction bases unmatched: 9. Per germline, CDR1 SGHTA and CDR2 FQGNSA. CDR3 sequence: CASSRWTGPVTEAFF. CDR3 nucleotide sequence: TGTGCCAGCAGCCGCTGGACAGGGCCGGTCACTGAAGCTTTCTTT.

This clonotype was seen only a few times. The rearrangement uses TRBV4-1 and TRBJ1-2; D might be TRBD1 (6 bases). This CDR3 has 14 residues. In germline, CDR1 is MGHRA, CDR2 YSYEKL. Trimming took 1 base from V and 2 from J, leaving 8 bases between them. CDR3 sequence reads: CASSQGQANYGYTF. CDR3 sequence (DNA): TGCGCCAGCAGCCAAGGACAGGCGAACTATGGCTACACCTTC.

This chain joins TRBV20-1 and TRBJ1-4, with a weak D call TRBD1 (6 bases). This CDR3 is 17 amino acids long. Germline values: CDR1 DFQATT, CDR2 SNEGSKA (reference sequence). The V end was cut by 5 bases, the J end by 8 bases, with 27 bases between. CDR3 bases: TGCAGTGCTGGGACAACGAAAGCTGGGGTAGAGTCCGAAAAACTGTTTTTT. Translation gives CSAGTTKAGVESEKLFF.

There are a few counts of this clonotype. The J gene is TRBJ2-7, the V gene TRBV7-8; 9 bases are shared with TRBD1. CDR3 length: 15 residues. The trim removed 5 bases at V and 3 bases at J, leaving 8 bases unmatched. The germline V gene has CDR1 SGHVS and CDR2 FQNEAQ. Here the CDR3 DNA reads TGTGCCAGCAGCCCATCCGGGACAGGGTACTACGAGCAGTACTTC. It codes for CASSPSGTGYYEQYF.

This clonotype has at least ten counts. The rearrangement links TRBV7-9 to TRBJ2-5; 9 bases are shared with TRBD1. The length of the CDR3 is 17 residues. Germline assignment: CDR1 SEHNR and CDR2 FQNEAQ (reference sequence). V lost 5 bases, J lost 9 bases, and 19 bases stayed unmatched. CDR3 sequence reads: CASSPTTTGGPRGAQYF. Written as DNA, the CDR3 is TGTGCCAGCAGCCCCACCACCACAGGGGGCCCCCGTGGGGCCCAGTACTTC.

The chain uses TRBV20-1 and TRBJ1-2; D may be TRBD1 (6 bases). Looked up from germline, CDR1 is DFQATT and CDR2 is SNEGSKA (reference sequence). V was pared by 6 bases and J by 7 bases, with 15 bases between. The CDR3 sequence is 12 residues long. Here the CDR3 DNA reads TGCAGTGCCTATTGGACAGCTCTTGGCTACACCTTC. Its translation: CSAYWTALGYTF.

The table lists this clonotype with many counts. The chain has TRBV7-9 and TRBJ2-7; no definite D call. The CDR3 sequence is 12 residues long. Germline V gives CDR1 SEHNR, CDR2 FQNEAQ (reference sequence). V lost 5 bases and J lost 6, with 11 bases in between. Here the CDR3 DNA reads TGTGCCAGCAGCGGCCAATTGGGCGAGCAGTACGTC. It yields the protein CASSGQLGEQYV.

This clonotype counts as medium-sized. The rearrangement joins TRBV29-1 to TRBJ2-3; 11 positions match TRBD1. CDR3 length equals 14 residues. Germline lookup yields CDR1 SQVTM and CDR2 ANQGSEA. The V segment lost 7 bases and the J segment 8 bases; nucleotides outside the gene matches: 11. CDR3 protein: CSAFGTGGSGTQYF. CDR3 DNA sequence: TGCAGCGCCTTTGGGACAGGGGGAAGCGGTACGCAGTATTTT.